Following are 12 T cell receptor beta chains from one sample sequenced in a study of blood T cell repertoires in COVID-19 (dated by TCRdb to the early 2020s). The library was obtained by the immunoSEQ multiplex PCR assay. What TCRdb holds here is the immuneACCESS table cut down to in-frame rearrangements. Part of the clones is not present; checked against another copy, under half of the missing clones reflect an unresolved V gene, and the others are unexplained. This sample lists 170,000 or so clones; around nine tenths were detected once. About 1% of the sample lies in the top ten. Sequenced input: peripheral blood. The receptor set was obtained from a woman between 18 and 30 years old who had recovered from COVID-19.

This sequence joins TRBV7-3 and TRBJ2-1; tentatively, D is TRBD1 (5 bases). Per germline, CDR1 SGHTA and CDR2 FQGTGA. The CDR3 covers 15 residues. V lost 5 bases and J lost 6, with 17 bases in between. The CDR3 region has the DNA TGTGCCAGCAGCCCCATTGTGGGGCAGGGCAATGAGCAGTTCTTC. Its translation: CASSPIVGQGNEQFF.

The chain has TRBV7-9 and TRBJ1-4, with D possibly matching TRBD1 (5 bases). V lost 5 bases and J 2 bases, leaving 9 bases between the germline ends. This CDR3 contains 14 residues. In germline, CDR1 is SEHNR, CDR2 FQNEAQ (reference sequence). As DNA, the CDR3 is TGTGCCAGCAGCATCCGACAGACTAATGAAAAACTGTTTTTT. Protein: CASSIRQTNEKLFF.

This chain uses TRBV29-1 with TRBJ1-2, with TRBD1 identical over 10 bases. From germline, CDR1 is SQVTM and CDR2 ANQGSEA. This CDR3 comprises 13 residues. J lost 4 bases, V lost 7 bases, and 6 bases had no gene match. The CDR3 sequence: CSGRQGAGYGYTF. For the CDR3, the DNA is TGCAGCGGACGACAGGGGGCTGGCTATGGCTACACCTTC.

The V gene is TRBV3-1 (or the pseudogene TRBV3-2), the J gene TRBJ2-1; TRBD2 matches at 8 bases. The length of the CDR3 is 16 residues. J was trimmed by 7 bases and V by 3 bases; bases with no gene match: 11. CDR1 and CDR2 from the germline V gene are LGHDT and YNNKEL (reference sequence). CDR3 residues: CASSHSPGGPGNEQFF. CDR3 DNA: TGTGCCAGCAGCCACAGTCCGGGAGGGCCGGGAAATGAGCAGTTCTTC.

The chain carries TRBV5-1 and TRBJ2-1, with 9 bases matching TRBD2. Germline assignment: CDR1 SGHRS and CDR2 YFSETQ. After removal of 0 bases from V and 1 base from J, the junction contained 5 bases not matched to a gene. The CDR3 covers 17 residues. The CDR3 DNA is TGCGCCAGCAGCTTGGGGGTAGCGGGAGTTTCCTACAATGAGCAGTTCTTC. This codes for CASSLGVAGVSYNEQFF.

The chain carries TRBV4-3 and TRBJ1-1; perhaps TRBD1 as D (5 bases). Germline V gives CDR1 LGHNA, CDR2 YSLEER. This CDR3 comprises 12 residues. V was clipped by 6 bases and J by 6 bases, with 11 bases between them. CDR3 region: CASRSGSAEAFF. The CDR3 nucleotides read TGCGCCAGCAGGTCAGGGTCGGCTGAAGCTTTCTTT.

The chain couples TRBV5-6 to TRBJ1-5, with TRBD1 as a possible D gene (5 bases). This CDR3 comprises 15 residues. V was shortened by 0 bases and J by 3 bases, with 10 bases between the two germline ends. Germline CDR1 SGHDT, CDR2 YYEEEE. For the CDR3, the DNA is TGTGCCAGCAGCTTGGTCGCTGGGGCCAATCAGCCCCAGCATTTT. Translated: CASSLVAGANQPQHF.

This chain joins TRBV18 and TRBJ1-1, with D possibly being TRBD1 (5 bases). Germline V gives CDR1 KGHSH, CDR2 LQKENI. The V end lost 6 bases, the J end lost 0 bases, and 11 bases lay between the germline ends. The CDR3 extends over 14 amino acids. The CDR3 reads CASSSDTMNTEAFF. The CDR3 nucleotides are TGTGCCAGCTCGTCGGACACGATGAACACTGAAGCTTTCTTT.

V usage is TRBV15 and J usage is TRBJ1-5, with a tentative D call TRBD1 (6 bases). The germline gives CDR1 LNHNV, CDR2 YYDKDF (reference sequence). This CDR3 region has 15 residues. Trimming shortened V by 3 bases and J by 0 bases, and 9 bases separated the two germline ends. DNA for the CDR3: TGTGCCACCAGCAGGAACAGGGATAGCAATCAGCCCCAGCATTTT. This codes for CATSRNRDSNQPQHF.

The CDR3 loop reads CASSQVIGGANTEAFF. For the CDR3, the DNA is TGTGCCAGCAGCCAAGTAATAGGTGGGGCGAACACTGAAGCTTTCTTT. V is TRBV3-1 (or the pseudogene TRBV3-2) and J is TRBJ1-1, with D possibly being TRBD1 (5 bases). CDR1 and CDR2 from the germline V gene are LGHDT and YNNKEL (reference sequence). V gave up 1 base and J gave up 1 base, with 13 bases separating them. The CDR3 runs 16 residues.

The rearrangement links TRBV6-4 to TRBJ1-6; 10 bases are a match to TRBD1. The CDR3 length is 15 residues. V lost 3 bases, J lost 10 bases, and 6 bases stayed unmatched. Germline CDR1 MRHNA, CDR2 SNTAGT. The CDR3 DNA is TGTGCCAGCAGTGATACCGGGACAGGGGAATCACCCCTCCACTTT. It specifies CASSDTGTGESPLHF.

The rearrangement joins TRBV4-1 to TRBJ1-4, with D hard to call. This CDR3 is 11 amino acids long. V lost 0 bases to trimming and J lost 10 bases, with 3 bases between them. Per the germline V gene, CDR1 is MGHRA and CDR2 is YSYEKL. The CDR3 here is CASSQDGKLFF. CDR3 nucleotide sequence: TGCGCCAGCAGCCAAGACGGAAAACTGTTTTTT.